The 4 T cell receptor beta chains below all came from one sample that was sequenced in a study of T cells after yellow fever vaccination. TCRdb reanalysed the 5' RACE reads using MiXCR and keeps one entry per CDR3 protein. The sample has 350,000 or so distinct CDR3 sequences, 8.1% seen once; the top ten hold approximately 15%. Sequenced here: PBMCs, sampled roughly 46 days after the first yellow fever vaccination. These receptors all stem from a man aged 18 to 29 who received the YFV17D yellow fever vaccine.

The rearrangement joins TRBV6-1 to TRBJ2-3, with 8 positions matching TRBD2. The CDR3 runs to 13 residues. Germline CDR1 and CDR2: MNHNS and SASEGT. V shed 11 bases, J shed 2 bases, and the junction held 6 bases outside the gene matches. CDR3 protein: CAAQRGPTDTQYF. The DNA for the CDR3 is TGTGCCGCTCAGCGGGGGCCCACAGATACGCAGTATTTT.

The chain has TRBV6-5 and TRBJ1-5; tentatively, D is TRBD1 (5 bases). The germline CDR1 and CDR2 sequences are MNHEY and SVGAGI. V was trimmed by 2 bases and J by 7 bases, leaving 12 bases between them. This CDR3 region has 14 residues. CDR3 sequence: CASSYTRGGQPQHF. In DNA form, the CDR3 reads TGTGCCAGCAGTTACACTCGGGGGGGGCAGCCCCAGCATTTT.

The chain employs TRBV7-6 and TRBJ2-3; TRBD1 matches at 7 bases. Germline V CDR1 and CDR2: SGHVS, FNYEAQ. The CDR3 length is 14 residues. The J segment lost 5 bases and the V segment lost 1 base, leaving 3 bases of the junction unmatched. The CDR3 sequence: CASSLGGGVDTQYF. CDR3 DNA: TGTGCCAGCAGCTTAGGAGGGGGCGTAGATACGCAGTATTTT.

The chain uses TRBV4-3 and TRBJ1-6; possible D gene TRBD1, 5 bases. The length of the CDR3 is 13 residues. The V gene's germline CDR1 is LGHNA and CDR2 YSLEER. Deletions cut 4 bases from V and 9 bases from J, with 10 bases between. The CDR3, as DNA: TGCGCCAGCAGCCGGCAGACAGTTTCACCCCTCCACTTT. Its translation: CASSRQTVSPLHF.